Below, 24 T cell receptor beta chains from the same sample are listed, as sequenced in a study of T cells after yellow fever vaccination (dated by TCRdb to between 2017 and 2020). Receptor libraries were prepared by 5' RACE. The reads were generated on an Illumina NovaSeq 6000. Through fastp at Q25 and MiXCR, TCRdb rebuilt clones from the public reads, retaining in-frame beta chains. Each CDR3 protein gets just one entry, which takes the most common genes and DNA from the rows behind it. In this sample the table shows about 220,000 distinct CDR3 sequences, more than 3% of which occur a single time. The ten largest make up approximately 3% of the sample. What the treatment or condition label conveys for this sample: live attenuated yellow fever vaccine strain. The sample was CD4+ T cells sorted from PBMCs, taken 10 days after the yellow fever booster vaccination. These receptors all come from a man aged 18 to 29 who received the YFV17D yellow fever vaccine.

V gene TRBV7-2 combines with J gene TRBJ1-4, with unresolved D. V was cut by 5 bases and J by 4 bases, with 11 bases left in between. The CDR3 totals 14 residues. Germline CDR1 is SGHTA and CDR2 is FQGNSA. The CDR3 region is CASSPERSNEKLFF. CDR3 DNA: TGTGCCAGCAGCCCCGAGAGGAGTAATGAAAAACTGTTTTTT.

This clonotype came up many times. This chain joins TRBV2 and TRBJ1-6, with unresolved D. The CDR3 is 12 amino acids. Germline values: CDR1 SNHLY, CDR2 FYNNEI. Trimming stripped 11 bases from V and 5 bases from J, with 10 bases between. The CDR3 loop is CAGQTDNSPLHF. CDR3 DNA sequence: TGTGCCGGTCAGACGGATAATTCACCCCTCCACTTT.

This clonotype has a count of ten or more. The chain joins TRBV7-2 to TRBJ2-3; D is perhaps TRBD1 or TRBD2 (6 bases each). V gave up 1 base and J gave up 4 bases, with 12 bases separating them. Germline loops: CDR1 SGHTA, CDR2 FQGNSA. CDR3 size: 15 residues. CDR3 in amino acids: CASSLDGGRPDTQYF. CDR3 in DNA: TGTGCCAGCAGCTTAGATGGGGGGCGGCCAGATACGCAGTATTTT.

This clonotype was seen a few times. The chain uses TRBV6-5 and TRBJ2-6; no firm D call. CDR1 MNHEY and CDR2 SVGAGI come from the germline V gene. Trimming left V 7 bases short and J 0 bases short, with 7 bases between. This CDR3 comprises 14 residues. The CDR3 loop reads CASKKSSGANVLTF. The CDR3 nucleotides read TGTGCCAGCAAGAAGTCCTCTGGGGCCAACGTCCTGACTTTC.

This clonotype was observed a few times. V usage is TRBV12-3 or TRBV12-4 and J usage is TRBJ1-2, with D possibly TRBD1 on 5 matching bases. CDR3 length equals 16 residues. V lost 0 bases, J lost 0 bases, and 11 bases lay in between. For the CDR3, the DNA is TGTGCCAGCAGTTTAGCGTGGGGCATCCCTAACTATGGCTACACCTTC. Protein: CASSLAWGIPNYGYTF.

This clonotype was picked up many times. The DNA of the CDR3 is TGTGCCAGCTTTGAGCCGGCGGAGGCTCAGCCCCAGCATTTT. This gives the protein CASFEPAEAQPQHF. This chain joins TRBV6-6 and TRBJ1-5, with unresolved D. V lost 8 bases and J lost 6, with 17 bases in between. Germline values: CDR1 MNHNY, CDR2 SVGAGI (reference sequence). The CDR3 runs 14 residues.

Many counts were recorded for this clonotype. This chain uses TRBV4-1 with TRBJ2-4; D remains ambiguous. This CDR3 is built from 13 residues. The germline V and J ends were trimmed by 1 base and 8 bases, with 9 bases remaining between them. Looked up from germline, CDR1 is MGHRA and CDR2 is YSYEKL. Here the CDR3 DNA reads TGCGCCAGCAGCCAAGGCGTCAGTGACATTCAGTACTTC. Translating it yields CASSQGVSDIQYF.

This clonotype was recorded at least ten times. CDR3 region: CSARRQTNSPLHF. The CDR3 DNA follows: TGCAGTGCTAGAAGGCAGACCAATTCACCCCTCCACTTT. The V call is TRBV20-1, the J call TRBJ1-6; D unclear. Trimming stripped 2 bases from V and 7 bases from J, with 9 bases between. Germline values: CDR1 DFQATT, CDR2 SNEGSKA (reference sequence). This CDR3 contains 13 residues.

This clonotype was detected many times. CDR3 sequence reads: CASSLDRQVDTQYF. As DNA, the CDR3 is TGTGCCAGCAGCTTAGACAGACAGGTGGATACGCAGTATTTT. The chain links TRBV7-2 to TRBJ2-3; TRBD1 is a possible D gene (6 bases). CDR1 is SGHTA, CDR2 FQGNSA, per germline. The CDR3 length is 14 residues. Trimming shortened V by 1 base and J by 6 bases, and 11 bases separated the two germline ends.

This clonotype was seen a handful of times. The chain recombines TRBV6-1 with TRBJ2-5, with D hard to call. The CDR3 covers 14 residues. The V end was cut by 3 bases, the J end by 5 bases, with 13 bases between. Germline CDR1 is MNHNS and CDR2 is SASEGT. The CDR3 is CASSDNKVTETQYF. The DNA for the CDR3 is TGTGCCAGCAGTGATAACAAAGTAACGGAGACCCAGTACTTC.

The rearrangement uses TRBV6-2 or TRBV6-3 and TRBJ1-5, with D perhaps matching TRBD1 (5 bases). Per the germline V gene, CDR1 is MNHEY and CDR2 is SVGEGT. The V and J ends lost 6 bases and 5 bases respectively, with 23 bases between them. This CDR3 is built from 17 residues. The CDR3 spells CASSPIPTRGVYQPQHF. CDR3 coding DNA: TGTGCCAGCAGCCCAATCCCGACTCGGGGGGTTTATCAGCCCCAGCATTTT.

There are many counts of this clonotype. CDR3 sequence: CASSGRTNTEAFF. DNA of the CDR3: TGTGCCAGCAGTGGGAGGACGAACACTGAAGCTTTCTTT. V is TRBV9 and J is TRBJ1-1; no clear D gene. Trimming pared 5 bases from V and 1 base from J, leaving 9 bases between. Per the germline V gene, CDR1 is SGDLS and CDR2 is YYNGEE. The CDR3 covers 13 residues.

This clonotype was detected many times. The V and J genes are TRBV29-1 and TRBJ2-1; D is ambiguous. CDR3 length: 11 residues. V was cut by 3 bases and J by 5 bases, with 5 bases left in between. The germline V gene has CDR1 SQVTM and CDR2 ANQGSEA. In DNA form, the CDR3 reads TGCAGCGTTGAGAACAACAATGAGCAGTTCTTC. Its protein is CSVENNNEQFF.

This clonotype was seen repeatedly, ten times or more. The chain joins TRBV7-2 to TRBJ1-3; D is unresolved. Trimming shortened V by 2 bases and J by 4 bases, and 3 bases separated the two germline ends. The CDR3 runs 12 residues. In germline, CDR1 is SGHTA, CDR2 FQGNSA. CDR3 sequence: CASSLPGNTIYF. In DNA form, the CDR3 reads TGTGCCAGCAGCTTACCCGGAAACACCATATATTTT.

This clonotype appeared many times. The V call is TRBV7-2, the J call TRBJ1-4; D remains ambiguous. Germline CDR1 and CDR2: SGHTA and FQGNSA. The CDR3 loop spans 16 amino acids. The V gene lost 2 bases and the J gene lost 5 bases, with 15 bases spanning the gap. The CDR3 bases are TGTGCCAGCAGCTTATCCGGGCAGGTTCGAAATGAAAAACTGTTTTTT. This translates into CASSLSGQVRNEKLFF.

This clonotype was counted a few times. The chain employs TRBV5-4 and TRBJ2-7, with 9 bases lining up with TRBD2. The CDR3 is 16 amino acids. V lost 4 bases, J lost 2 bases, and 10 bases stayed unmatched. The V gene's germline CDR1 is SGHNT and CDR2 YYREEE (reference sequence). The CDR3 DNA reads TGTGCCAGCAGCCTCTCGGGGGAGCGGGGGGCCTACGAGCAGTACTTC. Its translation: CASSLSGERGAYEQYF.

This clonotype was observed a few times. The chain has TRBV7-2 and TRBJ1-2; D unresolved. This CDR3 has 12 amino acids. Germline lookup yields CDR1 SGHTA and CDR2 FQGNSA. V was shortened by 4 bases and J by 8 bases, with 11 bases between the two germline ends. The CDR3 nucleotides read TGTGCCAGCAGCTCACGAGGCTGGGGCTACACCTTC. It specifies CASSSRGWGYTF.

A few counts support this clonotype. The rearrangement links TRBV27 to TRBJ2-1; D ambiguous. The V end was cut by 7 bases, the J end by 0 bases, with 10 bases between. This CDR3 spans 14 amino acids. Germline V lookup: CDR1 MNHEY, CDR2 SMNVEV (reference sequence). CDR3: CASKILSSYNEQFF. The CDR3 DNA sequence: TGTGCCAGCAAAATTTTGAGCTCCTACAATGAGCAGTTCTTC.

The chain has TRBV13 and TRBJ1-2; D is uncertain. Trimming removed 5 bases at V and 9 bases at J, with 22 bases between. From germline, CDR1 is PRHDT and CDR2 FYEKMQ (reference sequence). The CDR3 length is 15 residues. Written as DNA, the CDR3 is TGTGCCAGCAGCCGCGGACGGCCGATTCCCATTAGCTACACCTTC. Its translation: CASSRGRPIPISYTF.

V gene TRBV7-9 combines with J gene TRBJ1-5; D is unclear. Germline values: CDR1 SEHNR, CDR2 FQNEAQ (reference sequence). Trimming shortened V by 1 base and J by 5 bases, and 6 bases separated the two germline ends. This CDR3 is 13 amino acids long. The CDR3 spells CASSLEPYQPQHF. The CDR3 DNA reads TGTGCCAGCAGCTTAGAACCGTATCAGCCCCAGCATTTT.

The chain is built from TRBV12-3 or TRBV12-4 and TRBJ1-3; no definite D call. The CDR3 runs to 12 residues. V was pared by 1 base and J by 8 bases, with 6 bases between. The CDR3 spells CASSLVEYTIYF. The CDR3 nucleotides are TGTGCCAGCAGTTTAGTTGAGTACACCATATATTTT.

The sample holds many counts of this clonotype. This chain links TRBV7-2 with TRBJ2-1, with D unresolved. Germline V gene data show CDR1 as SGHTA and CDR2 as FQGNSA. V was cut by 0 bases and J by 12 bases, with 6 bases left in between. There are 11 residues in the CDR3. DNA of the CDR3: TGTGCCAGCAGCTTAGCGGGGTGGCAGTTCTTC. Its protein is CASSLAGWQFF.

This clonotype was seen repeatedly, ten times or more. The chain employs TRBV7-2 and TRBJ2-2; 13 bases are shared with TRBD2. In germline, CDR1 is SGHTA, CDR2 FQGNSA. The CDR3 totals 16 residues. Losses at the gene ends were 5 bases for V and 5 bases for J; bases not matched to a gene: 5. CDR3 nucleotides: TGTGCCAGCAGCGCCCCGGGACTAGCGGGAACCGGGGAGCTGTTTTTT. Translated: CASSAPGLAGTGELFF.

This clonotype was found a few times. This chain connects TRBV11-2 to TRBJ1-1; no clear D. Between the trimmed V and J ends, which lost 1 base and 3 bases, there was a span of 6 bases. This CDR3 spans 13 amino acids. Germline CDR1 is SGHAT and CDR2 is FQNNGV. The CDR3 loop is CASSLAGDTEAFF. The CDR3 DNA sequence: TGTGCCAGCAGCTTAGCGGGCGACACTGAAGCTTTCTTT.